The source of this T cell receptor (beta chain) is a study of low-dose radiotherapy and immunotherapy resistance in tumors. The wider study: The schedule for Cohort 2 used 1 Gy per fraction every two weeks, which added up to 13 Gy over 26 weeks. Cyclophosphamide was given intravenously at 200 mg/m2 every two weeks, and each dose came one day before radiation and immunotherapy.

The sample holds many counts of this clonotype. CDR1 is DFQATT and CDR2 is SNEGSKA in the germline V gene (reference sequence). This CDR3 spans 16 amino acids. V was clipped by 3 bases and J by 2 bases; unmatched bases: 7. The time point denotes: after trial treatment. Treatment defined: LDRT plus nivolumab, ipilimumab, low-dose cyclophosphamide and aspirin (RACIN trial). First-strand cDNA used TRAV- and TRBV-specific primers, covering alpha and beta chains. The PCR that amplified TCRs ran for around 20 cycles, relying on a constant-region primer and a V-primer adapter. TCRdb independently ran MiXCR on the reads; one entry per CDR3 protein. There are about 39,000 distinct CDR3 sequences in the sample; around 21% occur only once, and about a tenth lies in the top ten.

This sample comprised PBMCs, obtained after low-dose radiotherapy plus immunotherapy. The V gene is TRBV20-1, the J gene TRBJ2-2; 9 nucleotides agree with TRBD1. The source is a female donor with ovarian cancer. The CDR3, as DNA: TGCAGTGCTAGGAAACCGGGACAGGGTAACACCGGGGAGCTGTTTTTT. Residues: CSARKPGQGNTGELFF.